These 27 T cell receptor beta chains came from one sample sequenced in a study of blood T cell repertoires in COVID-19. Clones were sequenced by immunoSEQ multiplex PCR, and TCRdb holds only the in-frame ones, with some missing. The sample has 120,000 to 150,000 clones, around 91% seen once; the top ten hold 3%. Sequencing input: peripheral blood. These receptors originate from a woman aged 55-69 years with active COVID-19.

The CDR3 coding sequence is TGTGCCAGCAGCGCAGGAACTAGCGGGAGAACAGATACGCAGTATTTT. It translates to CASSAGTSGRTDTQYF. The V gene is TRBV9, the J gene TRBJ2-3, with 11 positions matching TRBD2. Germline V gene data show CDR1 as SGDLS and CDR2 as YYNGEE. With 3 bases clipped from V and 3 bases from J, the junction kept 6 bases outside the gene matches. This CDR3 is built from 16 residues. Full variable domain (remainder filled in from reference TRBV9 and TRBJ2-3): DSGVTQTPKHLITATGQRVTLRCSPRSGDLSVYWYQQSLDQGLQFLIQYYNGEERAKGNILERFSAQQFPDLHSELNLSSLELGDSALYFCASSAGTSGRTDTQYFGPGTRLTVL.

The CDR3 here is CASSQTNEQFF. In nucleotides, the CDR3 is TGTGCCAGCAGCCAAACTAATGAGCAGTTCTTC. The gene calls are TRBV14 and TRBJ2-1; D not resolved. This CDR3 is built from 11 residues. V shed 2 bases and J shed 7 bases, with 3 bases lying between them. CDR1 is SGHDN, CDR2 FVKESK, per germline.

In DNA, the CDR3 is TGTGCCAGCAGATCTGGCGCCGTAGCGAACAATGAGCAGTTCTTC. Protein sequence: CASRSGAVANNEQFF. The chain is built from TRBV6-5 and TRBJ2-1; D perhaps matches TRBD2 (5 bases). With 6 bases removed from V and 5 bases from J, the gap between germline ends came to 17 bases. The CDR3 sequence is 15 residues long. Germline V CDR1 and CDR2: MNHEY, SVGAGI.

A single count supports this clone. The rearrangement links TRBV7-2 to TRBJ2-3, with TRBD2 identical over 14 bases. The CDR3 has 18 residues. CDR1 SGHTA and CDR2 FQGNSA come from the germline V gene. V lost 0 bases and J lost 5; bases outside the gene matches: 7. The CDR3, as DNA: TGTGCCAGCAGCTTAGCCCCGGGACTAGCGGGAGTAATAGATACGCAGTATTTT. Translating it yields CASSLAPGLAGVIDTQYF.

The chain recombines TRBV30 with TRBJ2-2, with 9 bases matching TRBD2. This CDR3 is built from 13 residues. Germline V gene sequence: CDR1 GTSNPN, CDR2 SVGIG (reference sequence). The ends lost 3 bases at V and 7 bases at J; junction bases unmatched: 3. The CDR3 DNA follows: TGTGCCTGGAGGCCTAGCGGGATCGGGGAGCTGTTTTTT. Encoded protein: CAWRPSGIGELFF.

V gene TRBV4-3 combines with J gene TRBJ2-5; tentatively, D is TRBD2 (6 bases). V lost 0 bases and J 5 bases, leaving 16 bases between the germline ends. The germline V gene has CDR1 LGHNA and CDR2 YSLEER. The CDR3 loop spans 16 amino acids. CDR3 nucleotide sequence: TGCGCCAGCAGCCAAGATGGAGGGAGTTGGTGTGAGACCCAGTACTTC. It is translated as CASSQDGGSWCETQYF.

The chain couples TRBV7-2 to TRBJ1-2, with D hard to call. From germline, CDR1 is SGHTA and CDR2 FQGNSA. V was trimmed by 4 bases and J by 7 bases, leaving 10 bases between them. This CDR3 spans 12 amino acids. CDR3 coding DNA: TGTGCCAGCAGCTCCGAGTGGAGTGGCTACACCTTC. Its translation is CASSSEWSGYTF.

The chain couples TRBV10-2 to TRBJ2-7, with a tentative D call TRBD1 (5 bases). Trimming removed 3 bases from V and 0 bases from J, with 18 bases in between. CDR1 is WSHSY, CDR2 SAAADI, per germline. This CDR3 is 17 amino acids long. The CDR3 loop reads CASSEVWNRRTSYEQYF. For the CDR3, the DNA is TGCGCCAGCAGTGAAGTTTGGAACAGGCGGACCTCCTACGAGCAGTACTTC.

V is TRBV7-2 and J is TRBJ2-1, with TRBD1 matching over 9 bases. The CDR3 is made up of 16 amino acids. Germline V gene lookup returns CDR1 SGHTA and CDR2 FQGNSA. Germline trimming cut 5 bases from V and 5 bases from J; bases unmatched to any gene: 10. The CDR3 nucleotides are TGTGCCAGCAGCGCACAGGGGGCTGGCGCCAACAATGAGCAGTTCTTC. Protein: CASSAQGAGANNEQFF. The complete variable domain, with remaining parts taken from reference TRBV7-2 and TRBJ2-1, reads GAGVSQSPSNKVTEKGKDVELRCDPISGHTALYWYRQSLGQGLEFLIYFQGNSAPDKSGLPSDRFSAERTGGSVSTLTIQRTQQEDSAVYLCASSAQGAGANNEQFFGPGTRLTVL.

The chain joins TRBV4-3 to TRBJ2-3; D gene unclear. The CDR3 consists of 16 residues. The V gene's germline CDR1 is LGHNA and CDR2 YSLEER. V was shortened by 1 base and J by 0 bases, with 11 bases between the two germline ends. The CDR3 DNA sequence: TGCGCCAGCAGCCAAGTCAGTACCCCTAGCACAGATACGCAGTATTTT. This encodes CASSQVSTPSTDTQYF.

This clone showed up just once. This chain connects TRBV7-9 to TRBJ2-6; a weak D match, TRBD1 (5 bases). CDR1 SEHNR and CDR2 FQNEAQ come from the germline V gene (reference sequence). The ends were cut back, 10 bases at V and 0 bases at J, with 10 bases in the middle. The CDR3 has 14 residues. CDR3: CATRRGSGANVLTF. The CDR3 bases are TGTGCCACCAGAAGGGGCTCTGGGGCCAACGTCCTGACTTTC.

V and J are TRBV18 and TRBJ2-1; 7 bases are a match to TRBD1. Germline-derived CDR1 and CDR2 are KGHSH and LQKENI. J gave up 0 bases and V 4 bases, and 3 bases lay outside the gene matches. The CDR3 extends over 15 amino acids. The CDR3 coding sequence is TGTGCCAGCTCACAGGGACAGATCTCCTACAATGAGCAGTTCTTC. It translates to CASSQGQISYNEQFF. Variable domain in full (rest from reference TRBV18 and TRBJ2-1): NAGVMQNPRHLVRRRGQEARLRCSPMKGHSHVYWYRQLPEEGLKFMVYLQKENIIDESGMPKERFSAEFPKEGPSILRIQQVVRGDSAAYFCASSQGQISYNEQFFGPGTRLTVL.

The chain links TRBV6-1 to TRBJ1-4; TRBD1 matches 8 bases. J was trimmed by 8 bases and V by 3 bases; bases with no gene match: 5. Per the germline V gene, CDR1 is MNHNS and CDR2 is SASEGT. The CDR3 contains 14 residues. The CDR3: CASSEARTGEKLFF. The DNA of the CDR3 is TGTGCCAGCAGTGAGGCCCGGACAGGGGAAAAACTGTTTTTT.

The rearrangement links TRBV24-1 to TRBJ2-3; TRBD2 matches at 11 bases. The junction had 8 bases not matched to a gene; V was cut back by 5 bases and J by 2 bases. The CDR3 consists of 17 residues. Germline V lookup: CDR1 KGHDR, CDR2 SFDVKD. This chain's CDR3 is CATSGSQTSGITDTQYF. The CDR3 bases are TGTGCCACCAGTGGTTCTCAGACTAGCGGGATCACAGATACGCAGTATTTT.

The chain has TRBV19 and TRBJ1-2; TRBD1 matches at 8 bases. The CDR3 loop spans 13 amino acids. CDR1 and CDR2 (germline): LNHDA, SQIVND (reference sequence). Trimming cost V 3 bases and J 7 bases; bases outside gene matches: 4. The CDR3 loop reads CASSIGTGGGYTF. The CDR3 nucleotides are TGTGCCAGTAGTATCGGCACAGGGGGTGGCTACACCTTC.

The V call is TRBV9, the J call TRBJ2-7, with a weak D call TRBD2 (5 bases). This CDR3 contains 14 residues. V was cut by 0 bases and J by 4 bases, with 11 bases left in between. Germline-derived CDR1 and CDR2 are SGDLS and YYNGEE. CDR3 sequence (DNA): TGTGCCAGCAGCGTAGTCAGAGGGCTGTACGAGCAGTACTTC. It codes for CASSVVRGLYEQYF.

Only one count was recorded for this clone. The V call is TRBV7-9, the J call TRBJ1-3; D might be TRBD1 (6 bases). The CDR3 contains 18 residues. From germline, CDR1 is SEHNR and CDR2 FQNEAQ (reference sequence). The V gene lost 6 bases and the J gene lost 0 bases, with 21 bases spanning the gap. CDR3 in DNA: TGTGCCAGCAGACAAGATCCGGGACACTACCGCTCTGGAAACACCATATATTTT. Amino acid sequence: CASRQDPGHYRSGNTIYF.

The chain combines TRBV24-1 with TRBJ1-5, with 10 bases aligning to TRBD1. This CDR3 has 14 residues. With V trimmed by 8 bases and J by 5 bases, 5 bases remained unmatched. Germline V gene sequence: CDR1 KGHDR, CDR2 SFDVKD. CDR3 protein: CATTTGTGDQPQHF. The CDR3 DNA follows: TGTGCCACCACCACCGGGACAGGGGATCAGCCCCAGCATTTT.

V gene TRBV7-6 combines with J gene TRBJ2-5; D is possibly TRBD2 (7 bases). CDR1 and CDR2 from the germline V gene are SGHVS and FNYEAQ. This CDR3 spans 17 amino acids. V was trimmed by 1 base and J by 5 bases, leaving 20 bases between them. This CDR3 is CASSLVGGPATGETQYF. The CDR3 bases are TGTGCCAGCAGCTTAGTCGGGGGGCCCGCGACCGGGGAGACCCAGTACTTC.

Points on this clone: A read error may produce the germline difference seen at one junction end. The chain carries TRBV11-2 and TRBJ2-2, with TRBD2 matching over 7 bases. This CDR3 is 11 amino acids long. Germline CDR1 is SGHAT and CDR2 is FQNNGV. As DNA, the CDR3 is TGTGCCAGCAGCTTAGGGTTAGGACTAGGTTTT. It codes for CASSLGLGLGF.

This rearrangement joins TRBV11-2 to TRBJ2-7; 10 bases map to TRBD2. This CDR3 region has 14 residues. Germline V lookup: CDR1 SGHAT, CDR2 FQNNGV. Germline trimming cut 5 bases from V and 7 bases from J; bases unmatched to any gene: 8. The CDR3 nucleotides are TGTGCCAGCAGCGGTACTCTAGCGGGAGTTGAGCAGTACTTC. Its translation is CASSGTLAGVEQYF.

V and J are TRBV28 and TRBJ1-5; 7 bases are shared with TRBD1. The CDR3 consists of 12 residues. V gave up 6 bases and J gave up 5 bases; unmatched junction bases: 1. Per germline, CDR1 MDHEN and CDR2 SYDVKM. CDR3 in amino acids: CASSQGDQPQHF. CDR3 DNA sequence: TGTGCCAGCAGCCAGGGGGATCAGCCCCAGCATTTT.

This chain links TRBV7-3 with TRBJ2-1; D may be TRBD2 (7 bases). The germline V gene has CDR1 SGHTA and CDR2 FQGTGA. V lost 5 bases, J lost 6 bases, and 20 bases lay in between. The CDR3 has 16 residues. Here the CDR3 reads CASSPALWEGGNEQFF. The CDR3 coding sequence is TGTGCCAGCAGCCCCGCCCTCTGGGAGGGGGGCAATGAGCAGTTCTTC.

The V call is TRBV7-2, the J call TRBJ2-5, with 8 positions matching TRBD2. This CDR3 region has 16 residues. Germline values: CDR1 SGHTA, CDR2 FQGNSA. V lost 3 bases and J lost 1; bases outside the gene matches: 7. CDR3 bases: TGTGCCAGCAGCTTTACTAGCGGAAGCTCCCAAGAGACCCAGTACTTC. Its protein is CASSFTSGSSQETQYF.

The rearrangement joins TRBV5-5 to TRBJ2-5; D gene ambiguous. Germline CDR1 reads SGHKS; CDR2 reads YYEKEE (reference sequence). The CDR3 has 13 residues. Deletions cut 1 base from V and 4 bases from J, with 8 bases between. This CDR3 is CASSLSVRETQYF. The CDR3 nucleotides read TGTGCCAGCAGCTTGAGCGTGCGAGAGACCCAGTACTTC.

The chain joins TRBV5-4 to TRBJ1-1; possibly TRBD1 for D (5 bases). Germline CDR1 reads SGHNT; CDR2 reads YYREEE (reference sequence). The CDR3 consists of 13 residues. V lost 4 bases, J lost 5 bases, and 12 bases lay in between. Here the CDR3 reads CASSPTGTTEAFF. The CDR3 bases are TGTGCCAGCAGCCCAACAGGTACAACTGAAGCTTTCTTT.

The rearrangement links TRBV2 to TRBJ2-2; 7 bases map to TRBD2. Germline CDR1 reads SNHLY; CDR2 reads FYNNEI. The CDR3 spans 15 residues. V gave up 6 bases and J gave up 5 bases; unmatched junction bases: 9. The chain's CDR3 is CASRKLAALTGELFF. For the CDR3, the DNA is TGTGCCAGCAGGAAGCTAGCGGCATTGACCGGGGAGCTGTTTTTT.